The rows below give T cell receptor beta chains drawn from one sample of a study of cytomegalovirus exposure and HLA in healthy donors. Produced via immunoSEQ multiplex PCR; TCRdb's table is partial and in-frame only. The table shows some 220,000 clones, with roughly 91% occurring only once. The specimen was PBMCs. The receptors originated from a woman aged 18-29 years in good health and CMV-seronegative. Each CDR3 is given with its conserved first and last residue. A D gene is named only where the DNA matches it firmly. Expanded clones are given a class, and other clones once, few, many or no size at all.

j_gene: TRBJ1-2; abundance: NA; d_gene: NA; v_gene: TRBV6-5; CDR3nt: TGTGCCAGCAGTTACTCGGGCACAGCGGGCGGCTACACCTTC; CDR3aa: CASSYSGTAGGYTF
j_gene: TRBJ2-7; abundance: NA; d_gene: TRBD2; v_gene: TRBV5-1; CDR3nt: TGCGCCAGCCATGAGGCGGGAGGGTCCTACGAGCAGTACTTC; CDR3aa: CASHEAGGSYEQYF
j_gene: TRBJ1-2; abundance: NA; d_gene: TRBD1; v_gene: TRBV28; CDR3nt: TGTGCCAGCAGTTCCAGGACAGGGGGTAATGGCTACACCTTC; CDR3aa: CASSSRTGGNGYTF
j_gene: TRBJ2-3; abundance: NA; d_gene: NA; v_gene: TRBV15; CDR3nt: TGTGCCACCAGCAGAGACGGGATCAGCACAGATACGCAGTATTTT; CDR3aa: CATSRDGISTDTQYF
j_gene: TRBJ1-1; abundance: few; d_gene: TRBD1; v_gene: TRBV2; CDR3nt: TGTGCCAGCAGCAGCGACAGGGTCACTGAAGCTTTCTTT; CDR3aa: CASSSDRVTEAFF
j_gene: TRBJ2-4; abundance: NA; d_gene: TRBD2; v_gene: TRBV19; CDR3nt: TGTGCCAGTAGTCGAAGACTAGCGGGGGGAGGCAAAAACATTCAGTACTTC; CDR3aa: CASSRRLAGGGKNIQYF
j_gene: TRBJ2-3; abundance: NA; d_gene: NA; v_gene: TRBV7-2; CDR3nt: TGTGCCAGCAGCCCTACGGGACTCCCCACAGATACGCAGTATTTT; CDR3aa: CASSPTGLPTDTQYF
j_gene: TRBJ1-4; abundance: NA; d_gene: TRBD1; v_gene: TRBV5-4; CDR3nt: TGTGCCAGCAGCCAACCGGGACAGGGGAGTGAAAAACTGTTTTTT; CDR3aa: CASSQPGQGSEKLFF
j_gene: TRBJ1-2; abundance: NA; d_gene: NA; v_gene: TRBV9; CDR3nt: TGTGCCAGCAGCGTAGATCGGAGCTATGGCTACACCTTC; CDR3aa: CASSVDRSYGYTF
j_gene: TRBJ2-7; abundance: few; d_gene: NA; v_gene: TRBV27; CDR3nt: TGTGCCAGCAGTTATGGGGGCTCCTCTTATGCCGAGCAGTACTTC; CDR3aa: CASSYGGSSYAEQYF
j_gene: TRBJ2-3; abundance: few; d_gene: NA; v_gene: TRBV9; CDR3nt: TGTGCCAGCAGCGTAGGACTAACCAGCACAGATACGCAGTATTTT; CDR3aa: CASSVGLTSTDTQYF
j_gene: TRBJ2-7; abundance: NA; d_gene: TRBD2; v_gene: TRBV2; CDR3nt: TGTGCCAGCAGTGACCCTCCGTGGGGTAGCGGGAACTACGAGCAGTACTTC; CDR3aa: CASSDPPWGSGNYEQYF
j_gene: TRBJ1-1; abundance: NA; d_gene: TRBD1; v_gene: TRBV19; CDR3nt: TGTGCCAGCTGGACAGGACTAAACACTGAAGCTTTCTTT; CDR3aa: CASWTGLNTEAFF
j_gene: TRBJ1-2; abundance: few; d_gene: NA; v_gene: TRBV11-2; CDR3nt: TGTGCCAGCAGCATACCGACAGGTATGAACTATGGCTACACCTTC; CDR3aa: CASSIPTGMNYGYTF
j_gene: TRBJ1-1; abundance: once; d_gene: NA; v_gene: TRBV11-2; CDR3nt: TGTGCCAGCAGCTTATTTAGTGAAGCTTTCTTT; CDR3aa: CASSLFSEAFF
j_gene: TRBJ2-5; abundance: NA; d_gene: TRBD1; v_gene: TRBV27; CDR3nt: TGTGCCAGCAGTCCAGACAGGGATCAAGAGACCCAGTACTTC; CDR3aa: CASSPDRDQETQYF
j_gene: TRBJ1-4; abundance: NA; d_gene: NA; v_gene: TRBV19; CDR3nt: TGTGCCAGTAGTGACCATCCGGGGGAAAAACTGTTTTTT; CDR3aa: CASSDHPGEKLFF
j_gene: TRBJ2-1; abundance: once; d_gene: TRBD2; v_gene: TRBV27; CDR3nt: TGTGCCAGCAGTGTGCTAGCGGGCAACAATGAGCAGTTCTTC; CDR3aa: CASSVLAGNNEQFF
j_gene: TRBJ2-7; abundance: NA; d_gene: TRBD1; v_gene: TRBV25-1; CDR3nt: TGTGCCAGCAGTGCCCTAGGGGGCGGCTATCTCTACGAGCAGTACTTC; CDR3aa: CASSALGGGYLYEQYF
j_gene: TRBJ2-7; abundance: NA; d_gene: NA; v_gene: TRBV21-1; CDR3nt: TGTGCCAGCAGCAAAGGCCGGGACTTCTCCTACGAGCAGTACTTC; CDR3aa: CASSKGRDFSYEQYF
j_gene: TRBJ1-3; abundance: once; d_gene: NA; v_gene: TRBV10-3; CDR3nt: TGTGCCATCAGTGAGGGCAGTTTCTCTGGAAACACCATATATTTT; CDR3aa: CAISEGSFSGNTIYF
j_gene: TRBJ2-7; abundance: NA; d_gene: TRBD2; v_gene: TRBV7-8; CDR3nt: TGTGCCAGCAGCTTAAAACTAGCGGAGCTTAGCTCCTACGAGCAGTACTTC; CDR3aa: CASSLKLAELSSYEQYF
j_gene: TRBJ2-2; abundance: NA; d_gene: NA; v_gene: TRBV30; CDR3nt: TGTGCCTGGAGTCCGATAGCGGTGAGCACCGGGGAGCTGTTTTTT; CDR3aa: CAWSPIAVSTGELFF
j_gene: TRBJ1-1; abundance: few; d_gene: NA; v_gene: TRBV4-2; CDR3nt: TGTGCCAGCAGCCAGGCGGGGCAGATGAACACTGAAGCTTTCTTT; CDR3aa: CASSQAGQMNTEAFF
j_gene: TRBJ2-1; abundance: NA; d_gene: TRBD1; v_gene: TRBV11-1; CDR3nt: TGTGCCAGCAGCGGATCCGGGACAGGGGGCTATGAGCAGTTCTTC; CDR3aa: CASSGSGTGGYEQFF
j_gene: TRBJ2-3; abundance: NA; d_gene: TRBD2; v_gene: TRBV5-1; CDR3nt: TGCGCCAGCAGCTTGGCGACTAGCGGGGGGGCAATGGCTACGCAGTATTTT; CDR3aa: CASSLATSGGAMATQYF
j_gene: TRBJ2-7; abundance: NA; d_gene: NA; v_gene: TRBV7-8; CDR3nt: TGTGCCAGCAGCTTAGGATCAAACACCTCAACCTACGAGCAGTACTTC; CDR3aa: CASSLGSNTSTYEQYF
j_gene: TRBJ1-1; abundance: NA; d_gene: NA; v_gene: TRBV20-1; CDR3nt: TGCAGTGCTTACCGGACTGAAGCTTTCTTT; CDR3aa: CSAYRTEAFF
j_gene: TRBJ2-7; abundance: few; d_gene: NA; v_gene: TRBV18; CDR3nt: TGTGCCAGCTCACCGGGAGCCTACGAGCAGTACTTC; CDR3aa: CASSPGAYEQYF
j_gene: TRBJ1-2; abundance: NA; d_gene: NA; v_gene: TRBV25-1; CDR3nt: TGTGTCAGCAGCCCACAAAACCAGGCCCCTAACTATGGCTACACCTTC; CDR3aa: CVSSPQNQAPNYGYTF
j_gene: TRBJ2-1; abundance: NA; d_gene: NA; v_gene: TRBV7-8; CDR3nt: TGTGCCAGCAGCCACACGAGGGGGGGTTACAATGAGCAGTTCTTC; CDR3aa: CASSHTRGGYNEQFF
j_gene: TRBJ1-4; abundance: once; d_gene: NA; v_gene: TRBV5-1; CDR3nt: TGCGCCAGCAGCTTGGATTCAGGACAGAGCCTTTTTGGAAAACTGTTTTTT; CDR3aa: CASSLDSGQSLFGKLFF
j_gene: TRBJ1-1; abundance: NA; d_gene: TRBD1; v_gene: TRBV29-1; CDR3nt: TGCAGCGCCGAACCGGGACAGAGCACTCGGGGTGAAGCTTTCTTT; CDR3aa: CSAEPGQSTRGEAFF
j_gene: TRBJ2-1; abundance: NA; d_gene: NA; v_gene: TRBV5-4; CDR3nt: TGTGCCAGCAGCTTGTATGAGGCAAGTGAGCAGTTCTTC; CDR3aa: CASSLYEASEQFF
j_gene: TRBJ1-6; abundance: few; d_gene: NA; v_gene: TRBV7-2; CDR3nt: TGTGCCAGCAGCTTAGTACTAGATAATTCACCCCTCCACTTT; CDR3aa: CASSLVLDNSPLHF
j_gene: TRBJ2-6; abundance: NA; d_gene: NA; v_gene: TRBV5-1; CDR3nt: TGCGCCAGCATAGATAGGACAGGGGCCAACGTCCTGACTTTC; CDR3aa: CASIDRTGANVLTF
j_gene: TRBJ2-6; abundance: NA; d_gene: NA; v_gene: TRBV6-5; CDR3nt: TGTGCCAGCAGTTACTCAGCTAGCTCTGGGGCCAACGTCCTGACTTTC; CDR3aa: CASSYSASSGANVLTF
j_gene: TRBJ2-7; abundance: NA; d_gene: NA; v_gene: TRBV5-5; CDR3nt: TGTGCCAGCAGCTTGGATTTGGGGACAAGCTACTACGAGCAGTACTTC; CDR3aa: CASSLDLGTSYYEQYF
j_gene: TRBJ2-3; abundance: NA; d_gene: NA; v_gene: TRBV11-3; CDR3nt: TGTGCCAGCAGCCGAGGACTATTCACAGATACGCAGTATTTT; CDR3aa: CASSRGLFTDTQYF
j_gene: TRBJ2-7; abundance: NA; d_gene: TRBD2; v_gene: TRBV7-2; CDR3nt: TGTGCCAGCAGCTCTTCTAGCGGGGGATACTACGAGCAGTACTTC; CDR3aa: CASSSSSGGYYEQYF
j_gene: TRBJ2-2; abundance: few; d_gene: TRBD1; v_gene: TRBV19; CDR3nt: TGTGCCAGTAGTATACCCCAGGGACAGACGAACACCGGGGAGCTGTTTTTT; CDR3aa: CASSIPQGQTNTGELFF
j_gene: TRBJ2-5; abundance: NA; d_gene: TRBD2; v_gene: TRBV4-1; CDR3nt: TGCGCCAGCAGCCAAGTCGGTAGCGGGGGGCCGGAGACCCAGTACTTC; CDR3aa: CASSQVGSGGPETQYF
j_gene: TRBJ1-6; abundance: NA; d_gene: NA; v_gene: TRBV7-9; CDR3nt: TGTGCCAGCAGTTCCTCACCCCCAGGGAATAATTCACCCCTCCACTTT; CDR3aa: CASSSSPPGNNSPLHF
j_gene: TRBJ2-5; abundance: few; d_gene: NA; v_gene: TRBV20-1; CDR3nt: TGCAGTGCTAGAGATAGCGTTTTTCAGTACTTC; CDR3aa: CSARDSVFQYF
j_gene: TRBJ1-1; abundance: NA; d_gene: NA; v_gene: TRBV5-6; CDR3nt: TGTGCCAGCAGCTTCCCAGTTCAGAACACTGAAGCTTTCTTT; CDR3aa: CASSFPVQNTEAFF
j_gene: TRBJ2-7; abundance: NA; d_gene: TRBD1; v_gene: TRBV6-1; CDR3nt: TGTGCCAGCAAAGTCAGGACAGGGAACTACGAGCAGTACTTC; CDR3aa: CASKVRTGNYEQYF
j_gene: TRBJ2-5; abundance: once; d_gene: NA; v_gene: TRBV13; CDR3nt: TGTGCCAGCAGCCCCGACCAAGAGACCCAGTACTTC; CDR3aa: CASSPDQETQYF
j_gene: TRBJ1-2; abundance: NA; d_gene: NA; v_gene: TRBV5-1; CDR3nt: TGCGCCAGCAGCTTCAGCGGAGATGAGGATGGCTACACCTTC; CDR3aa: CASSFSGDEDGYTF
j_gene: TRBJ2-7; abundance: NA; d_gene: NA; v_gene: TRBV7-9; CDR3nt: TGTGCCAGCACAGGGTTGGGTGAAAACGAGCAGTACTTC; CDR3aa: CASTGLGENEQYF
j_gene: TRBJ1-2; abundance: NA; d_gene: NA; v_gene: TRBV6-1; CDR3nt: TGTGCCAGCAGCGGGGAGGCAGGGCGGAACTATGGCTACACCTTC; CDR3aa: CASSGEAGRNYGYTF
j_gene: TRBJ1-3; abundance: few; d_gene: NA; v_gene: TRBV4-3; CDR3nt: TGCGCCAGCAGCCAAGATCCACACAACTCTGGAAACACCATATATTTT; CDR3aa: CASSQDPHNSGNTIYF
j_gene: TRBJ1-1; abundance: NA; d_gene: TRBD1; v_gene: TRBV7-2; CDR3nt: TGTGCCAGCAGCTGGGACAGGGGGCAGACTGAAGCTTTCTTT; CDR3aa: CASSWDRGQTEAFF
j_gene: TRBJ1-2; abundance: NA; d_gene: NA; v_gene: TRBV2; CDR3nt: TGTGCCAGCAGTGTGGGGCGGGAAGGCTACACCTTC; CDR3aa: CASSVGREGYTF
j_gene: TRBJ1-2; abundance: NA; d_gene: TRBD1; v_gene: TRBV7-9; CDR3nt: TGTGCCAGCAGCTTAGCTGGTGACAGGGGATATGGCTACACCTTC; CDR3aa: CASSLAGDRGYGYTF
j_gene: TRBJ1-3; abundance: NA; d_gene: NA; v_gene: TRBV11-2; CDR3nt: TGTGCCAGCAGCGCGCCAGGGACTGGAAACACCATATATTTT; CDR3aa: CASSAPGTGNTIYF
j_gene: TRBJ1-6; abundance: once; d_gene: NA; v_gene: TRBV27; CDR3nt: TGTGCCAGCAGTTCCTCTCAGGTAGCGGCCAACTCACCCCTCCACTTT; CDR3aa: CASSSSQVAANSPLHF
j_gene: TRBJ2-7; abundance: NA; d_gene: TRBD2; v_gene: TRBV5-1; CDR3nt: TGCGCCAGCAGCTCGGCCCGGACGGAGGGAGGGACCTACGAGCAGTACTTC; CDR3aa: CASSSARTEGGTYEQYF